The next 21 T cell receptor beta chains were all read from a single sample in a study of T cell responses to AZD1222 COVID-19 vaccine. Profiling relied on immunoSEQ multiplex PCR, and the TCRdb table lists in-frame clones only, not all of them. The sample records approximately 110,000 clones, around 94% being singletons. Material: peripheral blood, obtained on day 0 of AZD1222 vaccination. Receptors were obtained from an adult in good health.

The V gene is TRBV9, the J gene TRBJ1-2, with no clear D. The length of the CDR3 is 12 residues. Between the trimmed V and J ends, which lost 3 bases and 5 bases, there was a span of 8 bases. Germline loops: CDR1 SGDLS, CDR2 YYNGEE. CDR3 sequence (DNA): TGTGCCAGCAGCGCCCCTCGATATGGCTACACCTTC. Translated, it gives CASSAPRYGYTF.

Here the CDR3 DNA reads TGTGCCAGTAGTGCGACAAGGAACACTGAAGCTTTCTTT. This sequence encodes CASSATRNTEAFF. The rearrangement links TRBV19 to TRBJ1-1; the D is unclear. Trimming stripped 5 bases from V and 1 base from J, with 8 bases between. Per germline, CDR1 LNHDA and CDR2 SQIVND (reference sequence). The CDR3 covers 13 residues.

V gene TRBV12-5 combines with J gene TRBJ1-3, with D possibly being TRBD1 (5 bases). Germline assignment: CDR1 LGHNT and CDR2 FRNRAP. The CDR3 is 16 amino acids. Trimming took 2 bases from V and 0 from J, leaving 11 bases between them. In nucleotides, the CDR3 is TGTGCTAGTGGTTTGCCCCAGGGTGGCTCTGGAAACACCATATATTTT. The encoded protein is CASGLPQGGSGNTIYF.

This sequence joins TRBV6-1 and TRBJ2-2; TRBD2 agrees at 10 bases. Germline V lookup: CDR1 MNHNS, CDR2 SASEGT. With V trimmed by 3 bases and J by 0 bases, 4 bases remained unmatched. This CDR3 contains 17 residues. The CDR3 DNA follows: TGTGCCAGCAGTGAGCGAGGGACTAGCGCGAACACCGGGGAGCTGTTTTTT. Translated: CASSERGTSANTGELFF.

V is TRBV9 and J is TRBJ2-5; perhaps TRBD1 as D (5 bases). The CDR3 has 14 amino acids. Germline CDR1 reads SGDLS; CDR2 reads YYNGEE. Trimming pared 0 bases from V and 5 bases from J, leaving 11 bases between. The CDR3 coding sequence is TGTGCCAGCAGCGTAGGAGGACACGCGGAGACCCAGTACTTC. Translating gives CASSVGGHAETQYF.

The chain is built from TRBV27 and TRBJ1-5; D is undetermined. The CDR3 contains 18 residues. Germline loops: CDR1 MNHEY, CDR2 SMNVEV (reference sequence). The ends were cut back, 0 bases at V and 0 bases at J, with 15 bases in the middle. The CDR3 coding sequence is TGTGCCAGCAGTTTATCAGGAGGCAGCTCTCTTAGCAATCAGCCCCAGCATTTT. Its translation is CASSLSGGSSLSNQPQHF.

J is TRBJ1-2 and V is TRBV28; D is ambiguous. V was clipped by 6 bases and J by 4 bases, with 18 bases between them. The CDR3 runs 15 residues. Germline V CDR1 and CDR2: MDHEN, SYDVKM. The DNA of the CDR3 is TGTGCCAGCAGGGCGGAGGCCAGCTATCTCTATGGCTACACCTTC. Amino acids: CASRAEASYLYGYTF.

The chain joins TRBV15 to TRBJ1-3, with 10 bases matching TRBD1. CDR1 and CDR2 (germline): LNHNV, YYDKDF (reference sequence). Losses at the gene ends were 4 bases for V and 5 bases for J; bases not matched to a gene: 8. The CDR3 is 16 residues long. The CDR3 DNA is TGTGCCACCAGCACTTCGGGACAGGGGAATAGAAACACCATATATTTT. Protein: CATSTSGQGNRNTIYF.

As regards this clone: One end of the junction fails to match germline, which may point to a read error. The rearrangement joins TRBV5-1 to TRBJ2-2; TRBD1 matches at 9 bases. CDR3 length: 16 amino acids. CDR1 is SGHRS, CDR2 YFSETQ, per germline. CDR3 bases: TGCGCCAGCAGTTTGGTGCCGGACAGGGGAACCGGGGAGCTGTTTTTT. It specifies CASSLVPDRGTGELFF. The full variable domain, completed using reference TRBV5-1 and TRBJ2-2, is KAGVTQTPRYLIKTRGQQVTLSCSPISGHRSVSWYQQTPGQGLQFLFEYFSETQRNKGNFPGRFSGRQFSNSRSEMNVSTLELGDSALYLCASSLVPDRGTGELFFGEGSRLTVL.

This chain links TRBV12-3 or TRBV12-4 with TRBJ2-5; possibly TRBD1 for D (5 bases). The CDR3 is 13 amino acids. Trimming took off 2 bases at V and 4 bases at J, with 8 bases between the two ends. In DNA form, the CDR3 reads TGTGCCAGCAGTTTAAGGGGCCTAGAGACCCAGTACTTC. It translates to CASSLRGLETQYF.

CDR3 sequence reads: CASSQRGRGNTIYF. CDR3 DNA: TGTGCCAGCAGCCAAAGGGGACGAGGGAACACCATATATTTT. The rearrangement links TRBV3-1 (or the pseudogene TRBV3-2) to TRBJ1-3; perhaps TRBD1 as D (5 bases). V lost 2 bases to trimming and J lost 7 bases, with 12 bases between them. This CDR3 comprises 14 residues. In germline, CDR1 is LGHDT, CDR2 YNNKEL (reference sequence).

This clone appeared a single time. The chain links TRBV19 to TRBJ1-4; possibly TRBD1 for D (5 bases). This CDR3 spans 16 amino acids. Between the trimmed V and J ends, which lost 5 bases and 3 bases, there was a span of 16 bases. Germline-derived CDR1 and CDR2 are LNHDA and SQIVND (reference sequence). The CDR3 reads CASSDQGGISNEKLFF. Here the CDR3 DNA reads TGTGCCAGTAGTGATCAGGGAGGAATTTCTAATGAAAAACTGTTTTTT.

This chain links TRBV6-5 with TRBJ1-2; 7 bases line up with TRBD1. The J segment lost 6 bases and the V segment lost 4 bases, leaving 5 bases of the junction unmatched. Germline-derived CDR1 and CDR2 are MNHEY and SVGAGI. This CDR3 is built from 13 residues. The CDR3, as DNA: TGTGCCAGCAGTTTAAGACAGGGTCATGGCTACACCTTC. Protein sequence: CASSLRQGHGYTF.

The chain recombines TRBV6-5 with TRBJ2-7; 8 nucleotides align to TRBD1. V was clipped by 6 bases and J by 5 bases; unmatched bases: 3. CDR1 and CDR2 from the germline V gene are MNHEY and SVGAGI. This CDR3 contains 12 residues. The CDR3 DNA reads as TGTGCCAGCAGGGCGACAGGGGACGAGCAGTACTTC. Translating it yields CASRATGDEQYF.

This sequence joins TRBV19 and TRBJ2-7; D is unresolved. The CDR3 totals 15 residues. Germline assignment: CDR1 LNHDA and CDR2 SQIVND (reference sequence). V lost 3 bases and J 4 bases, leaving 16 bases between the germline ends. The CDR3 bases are TGTGCCAGTAGTATTTTAGGCAGGATGGGTTACGAGCAGTACTTC. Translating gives CASSILGRMGYEQYF. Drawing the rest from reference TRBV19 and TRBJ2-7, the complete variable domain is DGGITQSPKYLFRKEGQNVTLSCEQNLNHDAMYWYRQDPGQGLRLIYYSQIVNDFQKGDIAEGYSVSREKKESFPLTVTSAQKNPTAFYLCASSILGRMGYEQYFGPGTRLTVT.

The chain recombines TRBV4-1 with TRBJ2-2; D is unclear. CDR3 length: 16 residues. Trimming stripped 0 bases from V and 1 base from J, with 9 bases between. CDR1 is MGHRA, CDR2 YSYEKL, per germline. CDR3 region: CASSQEYRQNTGELFF. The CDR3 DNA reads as TGCGCCAGCAGCCAAGAATACAGACAGAACACCGGGGAGCTGTTTTTT.

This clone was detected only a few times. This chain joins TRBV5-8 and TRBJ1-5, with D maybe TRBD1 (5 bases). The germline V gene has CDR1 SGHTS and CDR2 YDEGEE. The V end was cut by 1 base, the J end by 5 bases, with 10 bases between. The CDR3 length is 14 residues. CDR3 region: CASSLTGGYQPQHF. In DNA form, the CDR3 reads TGTGCCAGCAGCTTGACAGGTGGCTATCAGCCCCAGCATTTT. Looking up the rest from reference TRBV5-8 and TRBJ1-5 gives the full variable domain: EAGVTQSPTHLIKTRGQQATLRCSPISGHTSVYWYQQALGLGLQFLLWYDEGEERNRGNFPPRFSGRQFPNYSSELNVNALELEDSALYLCASSLTGGYQPQHFGDGTRLSIL.

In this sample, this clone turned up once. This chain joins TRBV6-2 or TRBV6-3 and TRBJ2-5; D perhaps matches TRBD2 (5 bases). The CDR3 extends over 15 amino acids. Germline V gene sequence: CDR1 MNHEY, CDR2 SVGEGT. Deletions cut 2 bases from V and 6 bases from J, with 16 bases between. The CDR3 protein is CASSYATRQAQTQYF. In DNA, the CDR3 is TGTGCCAGCAGTTACGCCACTAGGCAAGCCCAGACCCAGTACTTC.

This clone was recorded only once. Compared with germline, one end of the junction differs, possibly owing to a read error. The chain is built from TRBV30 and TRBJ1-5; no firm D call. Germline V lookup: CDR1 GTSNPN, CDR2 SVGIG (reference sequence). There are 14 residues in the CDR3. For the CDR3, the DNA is TGTGCCTGGAGTGAAGGACGGCTTCATCACCCCCAGCATTTT. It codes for CAWSEGRLHHPQHF.

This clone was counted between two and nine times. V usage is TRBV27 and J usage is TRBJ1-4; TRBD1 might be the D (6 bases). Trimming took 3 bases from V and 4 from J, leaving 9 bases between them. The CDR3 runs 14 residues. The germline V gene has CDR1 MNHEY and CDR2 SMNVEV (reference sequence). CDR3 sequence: CASSFDRNNEKLFF. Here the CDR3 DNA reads TGTGCCAGCAGTTTTGACAGGAATAATGAAAAACTGTTTTTT.

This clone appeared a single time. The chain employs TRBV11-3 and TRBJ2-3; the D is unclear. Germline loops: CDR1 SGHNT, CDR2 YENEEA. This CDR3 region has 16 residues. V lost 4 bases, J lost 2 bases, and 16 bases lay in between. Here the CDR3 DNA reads TGTGCCAGCAGCTCCCGGACCGGAGAAGACACAGATACGCAGTATTTT. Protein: CASSSRTGEDTDTQYF.